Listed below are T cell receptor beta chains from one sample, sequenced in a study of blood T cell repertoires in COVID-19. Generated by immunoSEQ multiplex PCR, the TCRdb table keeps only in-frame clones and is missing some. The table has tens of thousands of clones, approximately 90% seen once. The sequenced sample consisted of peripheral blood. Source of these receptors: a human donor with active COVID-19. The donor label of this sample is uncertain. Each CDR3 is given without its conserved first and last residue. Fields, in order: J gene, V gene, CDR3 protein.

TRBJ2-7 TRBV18 ASSPSSGPYEQY
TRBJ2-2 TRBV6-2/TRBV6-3 ASSKRLAGEFGGELF
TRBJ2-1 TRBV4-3 ASSQVRLAGGQQF
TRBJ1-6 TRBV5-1 ASRKEGGSNSPLH
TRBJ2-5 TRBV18 ASSPGLAGGPRAQY
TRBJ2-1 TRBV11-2 ASSLQGLYNEQF
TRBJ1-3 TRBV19 ASSPLHSGNTIY
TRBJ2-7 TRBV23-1 ASSQMGQRHHYEQY
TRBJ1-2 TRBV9 ASSAGVDYGYT
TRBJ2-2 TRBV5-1 ASSLEAPGQGAGELF
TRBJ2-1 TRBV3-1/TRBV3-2 ASSQELTSGGESSSYNEQF
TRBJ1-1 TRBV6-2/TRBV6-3 ASSYSVRDTYEAF
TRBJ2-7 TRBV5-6 ASSGGPGSYEQY
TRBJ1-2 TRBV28 ASSSTPGTGNGYT
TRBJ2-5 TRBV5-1 ASGTSGGGSQETQY
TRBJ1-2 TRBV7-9 ASSRQGLHTNYGYT
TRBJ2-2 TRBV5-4 ASSWTSHGGELF
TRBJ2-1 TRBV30 AWSPQVGEQF
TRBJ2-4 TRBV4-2 ASSQPNSGAGSNIQY
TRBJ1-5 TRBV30 AWGTGTVNQPQH
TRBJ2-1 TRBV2 ASRTERVLNEQF
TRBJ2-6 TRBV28 ASSSSDRVPSGANVLT
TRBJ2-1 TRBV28 ASSLFGSQNEQF
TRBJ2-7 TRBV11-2 ASSLDGRVSLYEQY
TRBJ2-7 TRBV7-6 ASSLDFRGADSYEQY
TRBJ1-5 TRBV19 ASSIGGIEPQH
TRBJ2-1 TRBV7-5 VRTRLRTSGRDGNEQF
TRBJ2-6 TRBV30 AWDRPSGANVLT
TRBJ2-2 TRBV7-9 ASSLGGSGELF
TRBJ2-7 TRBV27 ASSLTGGSYEQY
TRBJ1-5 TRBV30 AWSEGVGQPQH
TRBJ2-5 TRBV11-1 ASSLQRGAYQETQY
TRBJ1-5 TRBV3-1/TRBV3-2 ASSQGGVTSNQPQH
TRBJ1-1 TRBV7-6 ASSLGQQNTEAF
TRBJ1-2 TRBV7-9 ASSLAVTMS
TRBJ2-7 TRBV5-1 ASSLQGSSYEQY
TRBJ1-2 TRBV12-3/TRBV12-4 ASSLTRYYGYT